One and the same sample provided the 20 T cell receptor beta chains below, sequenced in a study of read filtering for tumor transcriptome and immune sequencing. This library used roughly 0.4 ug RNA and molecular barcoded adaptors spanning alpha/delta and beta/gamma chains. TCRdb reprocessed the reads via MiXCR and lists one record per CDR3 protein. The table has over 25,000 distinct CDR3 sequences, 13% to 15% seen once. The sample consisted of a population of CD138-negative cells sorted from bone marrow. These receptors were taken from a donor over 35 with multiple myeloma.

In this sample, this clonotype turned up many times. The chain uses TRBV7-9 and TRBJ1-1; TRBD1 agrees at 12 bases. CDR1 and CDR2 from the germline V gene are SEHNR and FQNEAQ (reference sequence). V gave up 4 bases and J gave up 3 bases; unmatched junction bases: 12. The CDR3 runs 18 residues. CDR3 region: CASSYPGQGAHQDTEAFF. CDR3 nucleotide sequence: TGTGCCAGCAGCTACCCGGGACAGGGGGCGCATCAGGACACTGAAGCTTTCTTT.

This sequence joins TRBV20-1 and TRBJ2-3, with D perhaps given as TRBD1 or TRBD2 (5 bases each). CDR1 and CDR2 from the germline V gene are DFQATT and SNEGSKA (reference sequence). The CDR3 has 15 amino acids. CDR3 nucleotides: TGCAATGCCCCCTCTCCGGGGCTACCCACAGATACGCAGTATTTT. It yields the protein CNAPSPGLPTDTQYF.

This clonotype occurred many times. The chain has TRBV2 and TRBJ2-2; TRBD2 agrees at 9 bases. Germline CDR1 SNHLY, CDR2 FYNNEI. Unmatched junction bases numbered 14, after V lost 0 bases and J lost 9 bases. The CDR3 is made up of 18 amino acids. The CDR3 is CASSEAISGAGGPRELFF. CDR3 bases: TGTGCCAGCAGTGAAGCGATAAGCGGGGCGGGAGGGCCCCGGGAGCTGTTTTTT.

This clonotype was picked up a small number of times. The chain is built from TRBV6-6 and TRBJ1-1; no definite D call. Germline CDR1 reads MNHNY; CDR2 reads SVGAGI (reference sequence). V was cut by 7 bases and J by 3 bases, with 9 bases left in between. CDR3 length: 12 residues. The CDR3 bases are TGTGCCAGCAAAGACGGGGACACTGAAGCTTTCTTT. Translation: CASKDGDTEAFF.

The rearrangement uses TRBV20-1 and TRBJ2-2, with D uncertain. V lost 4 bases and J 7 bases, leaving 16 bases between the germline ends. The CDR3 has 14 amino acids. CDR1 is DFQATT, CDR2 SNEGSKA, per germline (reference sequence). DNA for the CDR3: TGCAGTGCTATAGATCCGACGAGCGACGGGGAGCTGTTTTTT. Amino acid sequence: CSAIDPTSDGELFF.

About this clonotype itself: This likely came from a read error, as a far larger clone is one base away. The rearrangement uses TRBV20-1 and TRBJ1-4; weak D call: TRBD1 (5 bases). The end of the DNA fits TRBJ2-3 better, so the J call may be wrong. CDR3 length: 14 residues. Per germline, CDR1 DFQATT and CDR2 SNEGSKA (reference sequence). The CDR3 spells CSAQGLTLSGTQYF. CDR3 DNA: TGCAGTGCTCAGGGTCTGACCCTCTCAGGTACGCAGTATTTT.

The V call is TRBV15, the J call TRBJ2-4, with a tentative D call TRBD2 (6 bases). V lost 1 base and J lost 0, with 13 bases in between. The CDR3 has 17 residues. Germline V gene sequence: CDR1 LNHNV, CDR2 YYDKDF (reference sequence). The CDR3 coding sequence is TGTGCCACCAGCAGAGCCCTCCAGGGACTAGCCAAAAACATTCAGTACTTC. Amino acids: CATSRALQGLAKNIQYF.

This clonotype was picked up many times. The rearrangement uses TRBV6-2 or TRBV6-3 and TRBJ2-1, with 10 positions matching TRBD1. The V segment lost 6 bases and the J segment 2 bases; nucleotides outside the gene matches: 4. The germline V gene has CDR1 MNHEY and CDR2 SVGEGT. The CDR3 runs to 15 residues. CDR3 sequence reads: CASSGGQGAYNEQFF. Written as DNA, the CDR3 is TGTGCCAGCAGCGGTGGACAGGGGGCCTACAATGAGCAGTTCTTC.

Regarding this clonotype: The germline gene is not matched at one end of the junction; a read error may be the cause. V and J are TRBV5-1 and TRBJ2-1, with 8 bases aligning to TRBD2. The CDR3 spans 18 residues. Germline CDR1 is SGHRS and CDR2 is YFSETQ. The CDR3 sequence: CASSLVTSGGPTYNEQLF. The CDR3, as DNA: TGCGCCAGCAGCTTGGTAACTAGCGGAGGCCCCACCTACAATGAGCAGCTCTTT.

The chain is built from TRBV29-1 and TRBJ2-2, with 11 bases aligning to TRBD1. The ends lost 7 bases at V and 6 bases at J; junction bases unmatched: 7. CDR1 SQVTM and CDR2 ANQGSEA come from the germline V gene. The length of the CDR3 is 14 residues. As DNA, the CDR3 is TGCAGCGGGGGACAGGGGGGTACTTCCGGGGAGCTGTTTTTT. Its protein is CSGGQGGTSGELFF.

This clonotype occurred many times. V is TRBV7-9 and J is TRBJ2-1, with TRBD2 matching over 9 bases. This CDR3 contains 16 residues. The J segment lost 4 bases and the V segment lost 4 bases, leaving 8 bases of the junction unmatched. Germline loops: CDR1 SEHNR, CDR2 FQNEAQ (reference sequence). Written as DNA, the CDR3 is TGTGCCAGCAGCTCGTTCGGCGGGAGGGTTTACAATGAGCAGTTCTTC. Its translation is CASSSFGGRVYNEQFF.

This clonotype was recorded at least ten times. CDR3 region: CASNSGPGGLAGNYYNEQFF. The CDR3 nucleotides are TGTGCCAGCAACTCAGGACCAGGCGGCCTAGCGGGAAATTACTACAATGAGCAGTTCTTC. V is TRBV7-2 and J is TRBJ2-1; TRBD2 agrees at 9 bases. The CDR3 runs 20 residues. Germline V CDR1 and CDR2: SGHTA, FQGNSA. V shed 7 bases, J shed 3 bases, and the junction held 22 bases outside the gene matches.

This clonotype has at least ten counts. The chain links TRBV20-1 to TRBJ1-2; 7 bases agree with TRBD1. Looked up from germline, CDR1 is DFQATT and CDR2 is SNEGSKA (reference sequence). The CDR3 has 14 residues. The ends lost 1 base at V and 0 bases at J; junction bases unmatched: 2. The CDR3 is CSARGQGTNYGYTF. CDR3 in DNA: TGCAGTGCTAGAGGACAGGGAACTAACTATGGCTACACCTTC.

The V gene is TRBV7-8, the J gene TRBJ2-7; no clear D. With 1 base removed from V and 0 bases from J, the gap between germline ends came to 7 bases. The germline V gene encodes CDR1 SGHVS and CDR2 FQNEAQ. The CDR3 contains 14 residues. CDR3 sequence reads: CASSLVETSYEQYF. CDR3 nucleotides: TGTGCCAGCAGCTTAGTGGAAACCTCCTACGAGCAGTACTTC. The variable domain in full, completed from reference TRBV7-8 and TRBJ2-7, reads GAGVSQSPRYKVAKRGQDVALRCDPISGHVSLFWYQQALGQGPEFLTYFQNEAQLDKSGLPSDRFFAERPEGSVSTLKIQRTQQEDSAVYLCASSLVETSYEQYFGPGTRLTVT.

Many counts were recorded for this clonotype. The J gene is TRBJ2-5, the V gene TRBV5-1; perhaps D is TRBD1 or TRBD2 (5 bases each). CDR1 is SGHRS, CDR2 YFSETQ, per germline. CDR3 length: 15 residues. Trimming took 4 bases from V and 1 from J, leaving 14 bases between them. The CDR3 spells CASSIYQGPQETQYF. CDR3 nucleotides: TGCGCCAGCAGCATCTACCAGGGACCCCAAGAGACCCAGTACTTC.

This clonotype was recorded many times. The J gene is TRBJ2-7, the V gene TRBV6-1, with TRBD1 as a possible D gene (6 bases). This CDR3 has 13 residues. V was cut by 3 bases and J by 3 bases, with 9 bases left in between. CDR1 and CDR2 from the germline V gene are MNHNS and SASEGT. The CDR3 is CASSDGQNYEQYF. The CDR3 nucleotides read TGTGCCAGCAGTGACGGACAGAACTACGAGCAGTACTTC.

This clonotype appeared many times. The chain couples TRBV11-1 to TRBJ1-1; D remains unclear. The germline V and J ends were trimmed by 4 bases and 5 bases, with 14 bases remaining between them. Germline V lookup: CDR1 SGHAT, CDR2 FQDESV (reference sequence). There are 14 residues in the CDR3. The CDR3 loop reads CASSSGLLGTEAFF. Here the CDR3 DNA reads TGTGCCAGCAGCTCCGGACTGTTGGGGACTGAAGCTTTCTTT.

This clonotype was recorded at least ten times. CDR3 amino acids: CASSPPSTEAFF. CDR3 coding DNA: TGTGCCAGCTCACCACCGAGCACTGAAGCTTTCTTT. V is TRBV18 and J is TRBJ1-1; D remains unclear. The V end was cut by 0 bases, the J end by 4 bases, with 3 bases between. In germline, CDR1 is KGHSH, CDR2 LQKENI. The CDR3 is 12 amino acids.

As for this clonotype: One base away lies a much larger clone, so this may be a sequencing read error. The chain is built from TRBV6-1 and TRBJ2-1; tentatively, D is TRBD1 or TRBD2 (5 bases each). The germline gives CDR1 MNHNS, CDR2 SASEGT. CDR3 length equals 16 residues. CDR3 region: CASSRGVTGSYNGQFF. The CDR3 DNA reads TGTGCCAGCAGTAGAGGGGTCACCGGCTCCTACAATGGGCAGTTCTTC.

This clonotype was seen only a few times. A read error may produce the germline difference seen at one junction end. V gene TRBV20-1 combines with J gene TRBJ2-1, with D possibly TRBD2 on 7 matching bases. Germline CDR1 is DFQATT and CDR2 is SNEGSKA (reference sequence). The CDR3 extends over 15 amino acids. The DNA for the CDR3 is TGCAGTGCTCATCCTTTTGAGGGGAGGGACAATGAGCAGCTCTTC. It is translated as CSAHPFEGRDNEQLF.